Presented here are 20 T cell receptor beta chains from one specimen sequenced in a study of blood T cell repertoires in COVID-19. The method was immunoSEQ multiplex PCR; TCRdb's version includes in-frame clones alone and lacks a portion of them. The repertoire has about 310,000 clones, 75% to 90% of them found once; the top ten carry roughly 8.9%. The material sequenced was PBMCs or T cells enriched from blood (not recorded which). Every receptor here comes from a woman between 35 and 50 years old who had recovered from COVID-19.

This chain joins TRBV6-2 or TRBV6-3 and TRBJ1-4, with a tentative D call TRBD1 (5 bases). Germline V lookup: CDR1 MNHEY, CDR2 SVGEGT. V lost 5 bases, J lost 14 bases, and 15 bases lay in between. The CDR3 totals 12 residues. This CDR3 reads CASSLPGVQLFF. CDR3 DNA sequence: TGTGCCAGCAGTCTCCCGGGGGTTCAGCTGTTTTTT.

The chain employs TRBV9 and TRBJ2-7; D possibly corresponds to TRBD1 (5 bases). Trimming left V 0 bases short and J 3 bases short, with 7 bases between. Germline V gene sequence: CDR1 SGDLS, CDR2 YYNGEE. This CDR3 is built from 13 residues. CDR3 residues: CASSVVTDYEQYF. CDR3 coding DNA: TGTGCCAGCAGCGTAGTGACAGACTACGAGCAGTACTTC.

In DNA form, the CDR3 reads TGTGCCAGCAGCTTGGGAGGGTCGGAGACAGGCTACACCTTC. Translating gives CASSLGGSETGYTF. The chain employs TRBV7-3 and TRBJ1-2; unclear D gene. Germline CDR1 reads SGHTA; CDR2 reads FQGTGA. The CDR3 is 14 residues long. V gave up 3 bases and J gave up 8 bases, with 16 bases separating them. The full variable domain, with the rest looked up from reference TRBV7-3 and TRBJ1-2, is GAGVSQTPSNKVTEKGKYVELRCDPISGHTALYWYRQSLGQGPEFLIYFQGTGAADDSGLPNDRFFAVRPEGSVSTLKIQRTERGDSAVYLCASSLGGSETGYTFGSGTRLTVV.

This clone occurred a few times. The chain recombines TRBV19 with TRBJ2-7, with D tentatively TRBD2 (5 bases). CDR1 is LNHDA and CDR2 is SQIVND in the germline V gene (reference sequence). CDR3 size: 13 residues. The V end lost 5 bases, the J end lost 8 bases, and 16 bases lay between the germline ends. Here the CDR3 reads CASSALDWGKQYF. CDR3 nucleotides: TGTGCCAGTAGTGCCCTGGACTGGGGAAAGCAGTACTTC.

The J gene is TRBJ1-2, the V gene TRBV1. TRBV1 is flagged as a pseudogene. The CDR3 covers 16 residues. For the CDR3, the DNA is TGCACCAGCAGCCAAGGGGAGGATACTTCCCTAGGGGGCTACACCTTC. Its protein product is CTSSQGEDTSLGGYTF.

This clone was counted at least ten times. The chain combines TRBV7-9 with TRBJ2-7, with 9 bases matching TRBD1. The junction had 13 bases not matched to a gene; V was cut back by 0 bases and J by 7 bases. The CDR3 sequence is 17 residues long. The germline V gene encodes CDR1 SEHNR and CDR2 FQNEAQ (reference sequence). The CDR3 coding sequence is TGTGCCAGCAGCTTAGCGGGGACAGGGCCCTTACCTAGGGAGCAGTACTTC. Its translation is CASSLAGTGPLPREQYF.

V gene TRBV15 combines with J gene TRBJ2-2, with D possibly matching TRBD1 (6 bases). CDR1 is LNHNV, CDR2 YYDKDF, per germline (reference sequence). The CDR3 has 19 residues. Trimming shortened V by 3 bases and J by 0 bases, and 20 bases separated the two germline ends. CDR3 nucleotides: TGTGCCACCAGCAGGACAACAGGGCTTTCTTACACGAACACCGGGGAGCTGTTTTTT. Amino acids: CATSRTTGLSYTNTGELFF.

For the CDR3, the DNA is TGTGCCAGCAGCCTAAGCTGGGCCAGCGGGCCCAGCTCCTACGAGCAGTACTTC. Its protein product is CASSLSWASGPSSYEQYF. The chain employs TRBV4-2 and TRBJ2-7; D might be TRBD2 (6 bases). The length of the CDR3 is 18 residues. With 4 bases removed from V and 0 bases from J, the gap between germline ends came to 22 bases. Germline V gene data show CDR1 as LGHNA and CDR2 as YNFKEQ.

CDR3 nucleotides: TGTGCCAGCAGTTACCCTATCGAGGGGGCGGATCAGCCCCAGCATTTT. It specifies CASSYPIEGADQPQHF. The chain joins TRBV6-5 to TRBJ1-5; 7 bases fit TRBD1. This CDR3 region has 16 residues. Looked up from germline, CDR1 is MNHEY and CDR2 is SVGAGI. J gave up 5 bases and V 2 bases, and 9 bases lay outside the gene matches.

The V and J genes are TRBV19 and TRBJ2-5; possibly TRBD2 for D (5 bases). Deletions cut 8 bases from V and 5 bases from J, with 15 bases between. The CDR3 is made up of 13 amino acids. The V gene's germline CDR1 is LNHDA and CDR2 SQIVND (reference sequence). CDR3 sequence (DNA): TGTGCCAGTCGACGGGTTGGCGGGGAGACCCAGTACTTC. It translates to CASRRVGGETQYF.

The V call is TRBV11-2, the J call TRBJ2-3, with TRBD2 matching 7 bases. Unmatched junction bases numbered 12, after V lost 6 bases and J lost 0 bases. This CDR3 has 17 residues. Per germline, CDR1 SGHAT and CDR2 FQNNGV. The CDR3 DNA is TGTGCCAGCAGGGAGTTTGGAGCGGGAACCAGCACAGATACGCAGTATTTT. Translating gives CASREFGAGTSTDTQYF.

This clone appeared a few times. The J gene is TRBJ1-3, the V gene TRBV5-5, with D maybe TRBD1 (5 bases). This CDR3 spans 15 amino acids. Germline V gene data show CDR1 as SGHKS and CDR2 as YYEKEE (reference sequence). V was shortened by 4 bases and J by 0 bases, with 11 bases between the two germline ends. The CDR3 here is CASSGAPPSGNTIYF. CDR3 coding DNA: TGTGCCAGCAGCGGGGCCCCACCCTCTGGAAACACCATATATTTT.

CDR3 DNA sequence: TGCAGTGCGCCAGATCGCTACGAGCAGTACTTC. It translates to CSAPDRYEQYF. V is TRBV20-1 and J is TRBJ2-7, with D unresolved. CDR3 length: 11 amino acids. V was pared by 6 bases and J by 3 bases, with 9 bases between. Germline values: CDR1 DFQATT, CDR2 SNEGSKA (reference sequence).

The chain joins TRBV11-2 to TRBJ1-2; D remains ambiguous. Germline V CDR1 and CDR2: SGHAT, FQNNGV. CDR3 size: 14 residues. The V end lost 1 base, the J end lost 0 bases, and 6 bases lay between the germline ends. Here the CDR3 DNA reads TGTGCCAGCAGCTTAGGAGGAACTAACTATGGCTACACCTTC. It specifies CASSLGGTNYGYTF.

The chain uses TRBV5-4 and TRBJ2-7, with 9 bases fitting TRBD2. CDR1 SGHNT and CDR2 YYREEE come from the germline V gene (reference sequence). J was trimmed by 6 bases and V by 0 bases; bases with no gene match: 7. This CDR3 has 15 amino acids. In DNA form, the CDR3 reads TGTGCCAGCAGCTTGGAGCGGGAGCGGGGGGTCGAGCAGTACTTC. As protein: CASSLERERGVEQYF.

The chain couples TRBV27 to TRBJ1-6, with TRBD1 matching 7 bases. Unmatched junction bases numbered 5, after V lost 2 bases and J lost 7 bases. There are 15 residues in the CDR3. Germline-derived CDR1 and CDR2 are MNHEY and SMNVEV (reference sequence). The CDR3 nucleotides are TGTGCCAGCAGTTTAAAGCCAGGGGGAAATTCACCCCTCCACTTT. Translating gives CASSLKPGGNSPLHF.

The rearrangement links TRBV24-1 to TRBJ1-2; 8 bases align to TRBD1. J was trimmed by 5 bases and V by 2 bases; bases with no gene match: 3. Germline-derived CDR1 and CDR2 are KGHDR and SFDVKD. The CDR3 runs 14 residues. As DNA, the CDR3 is TGTGCCACCAGTGATTCGGACAGGGCTTATGGCTACACCTTC. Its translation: CATSDSDRAYGYTF.

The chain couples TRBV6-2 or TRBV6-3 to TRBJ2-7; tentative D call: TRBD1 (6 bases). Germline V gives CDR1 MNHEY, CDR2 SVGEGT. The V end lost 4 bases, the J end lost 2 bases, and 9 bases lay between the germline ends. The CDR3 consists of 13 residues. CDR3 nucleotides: TGTGCCAGCAGTTCCCACAGGGCCTACGAGCAGTACTTC. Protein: CASSSHRAYEQYF.

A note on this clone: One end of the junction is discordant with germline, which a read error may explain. The CDR3 nucleotides are TGTGCTAGCAGCTCATGGACAGGGGAGAACACCGGGGAGCTGTTTTTT. Translating it yields CASSSWTGENTGELFF. This rearrangement joins TRBV7-7 to TRBJ2-2; TRBD1 aligns across 9 bases. Germline CDR1 SSHAT, CDR2 FNYEAQ (reference sequence). This CDR3 is 16 amino acids long.

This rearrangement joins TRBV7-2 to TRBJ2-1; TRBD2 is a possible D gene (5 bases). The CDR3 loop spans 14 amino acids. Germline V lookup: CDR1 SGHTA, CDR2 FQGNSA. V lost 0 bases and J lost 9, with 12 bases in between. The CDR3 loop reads CASSLAGQAGEQFF. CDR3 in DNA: TGTGCCAGCAGCTTAGCCGGGCAGGCGGGTGAGCAGTTCTTC.